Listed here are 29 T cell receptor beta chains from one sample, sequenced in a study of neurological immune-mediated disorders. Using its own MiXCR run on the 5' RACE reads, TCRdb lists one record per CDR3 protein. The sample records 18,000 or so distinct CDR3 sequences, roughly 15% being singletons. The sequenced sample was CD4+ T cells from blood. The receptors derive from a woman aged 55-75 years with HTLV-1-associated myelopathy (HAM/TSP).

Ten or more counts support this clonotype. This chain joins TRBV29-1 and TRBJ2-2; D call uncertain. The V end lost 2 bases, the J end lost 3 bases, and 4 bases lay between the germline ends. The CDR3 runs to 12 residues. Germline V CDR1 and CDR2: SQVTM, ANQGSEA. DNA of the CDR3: TGCAGCGTTGAAAGGGACACCGGGGAGCTGTTTTTT. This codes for CSVERDTGELFF.

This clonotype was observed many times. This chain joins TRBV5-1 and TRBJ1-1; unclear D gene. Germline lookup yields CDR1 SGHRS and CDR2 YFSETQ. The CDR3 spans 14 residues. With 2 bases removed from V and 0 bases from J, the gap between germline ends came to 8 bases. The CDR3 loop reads CASSLGVMNTEAFF. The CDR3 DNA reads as TGCGCCAGCAGCTTAGGAGTCATGAACACTGAAGCTTTCTTT.

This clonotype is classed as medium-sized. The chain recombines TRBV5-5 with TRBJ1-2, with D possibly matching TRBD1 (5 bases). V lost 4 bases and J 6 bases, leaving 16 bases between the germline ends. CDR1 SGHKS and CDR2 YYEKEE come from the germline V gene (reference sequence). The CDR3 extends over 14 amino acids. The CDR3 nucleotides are TGTGCCAGCAGCGGAGTGCTGGGACGGAATGGCTACACCTTC. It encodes CASSGVLGRNGYTF.

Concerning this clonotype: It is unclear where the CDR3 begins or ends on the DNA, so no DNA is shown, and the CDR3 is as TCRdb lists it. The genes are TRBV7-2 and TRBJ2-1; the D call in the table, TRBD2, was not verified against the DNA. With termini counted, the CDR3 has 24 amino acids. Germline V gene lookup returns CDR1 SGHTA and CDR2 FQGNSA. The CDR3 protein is CASSFYICSATGLAGGSSYNEQFF.

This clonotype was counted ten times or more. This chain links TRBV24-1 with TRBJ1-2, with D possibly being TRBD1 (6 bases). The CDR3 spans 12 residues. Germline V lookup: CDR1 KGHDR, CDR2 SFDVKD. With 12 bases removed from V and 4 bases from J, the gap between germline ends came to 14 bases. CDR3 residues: CAPSGDIYGYTF. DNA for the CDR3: TGTGCCCCCTCGGGGGACATCTATGGCTACACCTTC.

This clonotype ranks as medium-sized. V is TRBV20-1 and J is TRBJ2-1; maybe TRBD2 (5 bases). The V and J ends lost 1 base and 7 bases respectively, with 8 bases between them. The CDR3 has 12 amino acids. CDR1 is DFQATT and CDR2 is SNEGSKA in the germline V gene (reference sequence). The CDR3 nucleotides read TGCAGTGCTAGAGGACTAACAAATGAGCAGTTCTTC. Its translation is CSARGLTNEQFF.

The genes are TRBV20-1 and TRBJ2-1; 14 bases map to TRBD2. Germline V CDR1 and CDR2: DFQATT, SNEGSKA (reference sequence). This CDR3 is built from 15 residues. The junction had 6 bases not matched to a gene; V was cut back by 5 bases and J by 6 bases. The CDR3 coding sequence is TGCAGTGCTTGGACTAGCGGGAGGACGCGCAATGAGCAGTTCTTC. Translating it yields CSAWTSGRTRNEQFF.

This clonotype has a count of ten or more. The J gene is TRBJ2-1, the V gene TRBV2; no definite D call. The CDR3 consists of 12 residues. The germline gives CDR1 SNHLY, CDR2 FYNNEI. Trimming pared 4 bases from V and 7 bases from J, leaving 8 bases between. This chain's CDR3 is CASSGLGNEQFF. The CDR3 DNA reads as TGTGCCAGCAGTGGCCTAGGGAATGAGCAGTTCTTC.

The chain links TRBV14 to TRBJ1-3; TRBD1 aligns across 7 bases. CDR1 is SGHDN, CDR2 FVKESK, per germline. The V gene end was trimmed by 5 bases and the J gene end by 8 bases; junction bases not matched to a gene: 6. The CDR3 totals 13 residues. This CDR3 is CASSTGQSHTIYF. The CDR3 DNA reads TGTGCCAGCAGCACGGGACAGTCCCACACCATATATTTT.

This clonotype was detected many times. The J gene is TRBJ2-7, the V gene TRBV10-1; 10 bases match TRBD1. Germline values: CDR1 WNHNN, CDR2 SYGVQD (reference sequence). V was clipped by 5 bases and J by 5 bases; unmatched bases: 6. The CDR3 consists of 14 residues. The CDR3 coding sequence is TGCGCCAGCAGTCCGACAGGGGGCATCGACGAGCAGTACTTC. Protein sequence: CASSPTGGIDEQYF.

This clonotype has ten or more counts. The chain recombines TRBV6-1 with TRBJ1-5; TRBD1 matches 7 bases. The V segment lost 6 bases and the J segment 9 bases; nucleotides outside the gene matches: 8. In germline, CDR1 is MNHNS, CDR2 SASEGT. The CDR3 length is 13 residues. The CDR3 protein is CASSMRQGGPQHF. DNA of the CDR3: TGTGCCAGCAGCATGAGACAGGGTGGGCCCCAGCATTTT.

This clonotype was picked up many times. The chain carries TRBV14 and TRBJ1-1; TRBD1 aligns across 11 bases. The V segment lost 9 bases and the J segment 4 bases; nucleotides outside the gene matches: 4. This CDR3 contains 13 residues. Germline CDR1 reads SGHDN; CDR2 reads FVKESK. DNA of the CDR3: TGTGCCAGTCGGGGACAGGGGGGCACTGAAGCTTTCTTT. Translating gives CASRGQGGTEAFF.

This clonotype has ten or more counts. CDR3 in amino acids: CASRRDSSYEQYF. The CDR3 bases are TGTGCCAGCAGGAGGGACAGCTCCTACGAGCAGTACTTC. This chain links TRBV7-6 with TRBJ2-7; 7 nucleotides match TRBD1. V was clipped by 6 bases and J by 0 bases; unmatched bases: 2. CDR3 length equals 13 residues. Germline lookup yields CDR1 SGHVS and CDR2 FNYEAQ. The full variable domain, in which reference TRBV7-6 and TRBJ2-7 provide the parts outside the CDR3, is GAGVSQSPRYKVTKRGQDVALRCDPISGHVSLYWYRQALGQGPEFLTYFNYEAQQDKSGLPNDRFSAERPEGSISTLTIQRTEQRDSAMYRCASRRDSSYEQYFGPGTRLTVT.

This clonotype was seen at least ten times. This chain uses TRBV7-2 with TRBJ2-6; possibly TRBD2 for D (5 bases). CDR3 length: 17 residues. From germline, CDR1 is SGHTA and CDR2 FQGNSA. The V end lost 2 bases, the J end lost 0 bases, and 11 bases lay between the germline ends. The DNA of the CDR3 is TGTGCCAGCAGCTTAACGTGGACTCGCTCTGGGGCCAACGTCCTGACTTTC. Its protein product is CASSLTWTRSGANVLTF.

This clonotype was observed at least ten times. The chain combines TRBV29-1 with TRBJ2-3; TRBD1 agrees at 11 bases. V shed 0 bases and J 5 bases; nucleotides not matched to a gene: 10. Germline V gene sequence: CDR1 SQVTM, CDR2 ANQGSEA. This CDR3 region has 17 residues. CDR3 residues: CSVEDRWTGGRVDTQYF. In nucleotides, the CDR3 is TGCAGCGTTGAAGATCGGTGGACAGGGGGCCGAGTAGATACGCAGTATTTT.

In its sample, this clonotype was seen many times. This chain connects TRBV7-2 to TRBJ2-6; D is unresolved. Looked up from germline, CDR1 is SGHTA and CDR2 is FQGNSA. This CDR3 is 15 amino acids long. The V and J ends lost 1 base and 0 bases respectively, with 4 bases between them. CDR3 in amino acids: CASSLVFSGANVLTF. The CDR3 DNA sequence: TGTGCCAGCAGCTTAGTATTCTCTGGGGCCAACGTCCTGACTTTC.

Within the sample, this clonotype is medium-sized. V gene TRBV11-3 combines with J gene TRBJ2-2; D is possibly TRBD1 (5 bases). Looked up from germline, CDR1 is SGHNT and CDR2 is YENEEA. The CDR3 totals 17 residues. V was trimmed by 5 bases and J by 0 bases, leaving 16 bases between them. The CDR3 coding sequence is TGTGCCAGCAGCCCAGATTCCGCCAGGGCGAACACCGGGGAGCTGTTTTTT. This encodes CASSPDSARANTGELFF.

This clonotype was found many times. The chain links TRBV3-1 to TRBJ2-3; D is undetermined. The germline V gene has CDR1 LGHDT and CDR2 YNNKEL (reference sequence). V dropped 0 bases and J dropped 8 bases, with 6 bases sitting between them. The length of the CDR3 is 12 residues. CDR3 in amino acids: CASSQDPFTQYF. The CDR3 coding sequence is TGTGCCAGCAGCCAAGATCCCTTTACGCAGTATTTT.

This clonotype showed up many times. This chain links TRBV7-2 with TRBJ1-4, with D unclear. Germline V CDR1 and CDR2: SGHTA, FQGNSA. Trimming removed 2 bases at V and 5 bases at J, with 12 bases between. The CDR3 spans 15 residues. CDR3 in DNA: TGTGCCAGCAGCTTAATTCCCCGGACCAATGAAAAACTGTTTTTT. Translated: CASSLIPRTNEKLFF.

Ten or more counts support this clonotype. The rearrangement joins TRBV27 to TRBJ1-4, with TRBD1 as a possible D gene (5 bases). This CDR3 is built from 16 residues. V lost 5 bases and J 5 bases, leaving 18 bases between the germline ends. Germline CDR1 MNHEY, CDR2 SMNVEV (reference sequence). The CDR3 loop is CASSAPSRGQNEKLFF. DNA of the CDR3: TGTGCCAGCAGTGCCCCTTCGAGGGGTCAGAATGAAAAACTGTTTTTT.

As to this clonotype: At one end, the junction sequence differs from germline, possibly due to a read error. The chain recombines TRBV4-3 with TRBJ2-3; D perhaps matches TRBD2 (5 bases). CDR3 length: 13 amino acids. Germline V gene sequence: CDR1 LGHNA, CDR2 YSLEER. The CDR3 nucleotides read TGCACCAGCAGCCAAGGAGCGGAAGATACGCAGTATTTT. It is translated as CTSSQGAEDTQYF.

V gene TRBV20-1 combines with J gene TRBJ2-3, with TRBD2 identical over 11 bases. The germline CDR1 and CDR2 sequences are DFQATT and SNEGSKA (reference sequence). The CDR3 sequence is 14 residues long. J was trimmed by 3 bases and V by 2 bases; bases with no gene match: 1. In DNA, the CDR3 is TGCAGTGCTAGACCTAGCGGGAGGACAGATACGCAGTATTTT. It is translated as CSARPSGRTDTQYF.

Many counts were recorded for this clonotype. In DNA form, the CDR3 reads TGTGCCAGCTCACCAAGAAGCAGTGGTTACAATGAGCAGTTCTTC. Its translation: CASSPRSSGYNEQFF. The chain employs TRBV18 and TRBJ2-1; D gene ambiguous. The CDR3 covers 15 residues. V was shortened by 2 bases and J by 4 bases, with 12 bases between the two germline ends. Germline V gives CDR1 KGHSH, CDR2 LQKENI. The whole variable domain, filled in from reference TRBV18 and TRBJ2-1, reads NAGVMQNPRHLVRRRGQEARLRCSPMKGHSHVYWYRQLPEEGLKFMVYLQKENIIDESGMPKERFSAEFPKEGPSILRIQQVVRGDSAAYFCASSPRSSGYNEQFFGPGTRLTVL.

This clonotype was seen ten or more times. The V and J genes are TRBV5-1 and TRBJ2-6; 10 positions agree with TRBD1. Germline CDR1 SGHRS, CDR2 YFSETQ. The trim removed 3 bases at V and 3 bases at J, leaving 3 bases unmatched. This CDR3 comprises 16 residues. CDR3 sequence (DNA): TGCGCCAGCAGCTGGACAGGGGGAGGTGGGGCCAACGTCCTGACTTTC. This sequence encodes CASSWTGGGGANVLTF.

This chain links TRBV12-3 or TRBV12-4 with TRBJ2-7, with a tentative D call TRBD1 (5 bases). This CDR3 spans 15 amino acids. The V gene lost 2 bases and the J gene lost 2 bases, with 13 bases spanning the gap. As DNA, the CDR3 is TGTGCCAGCAGTTTACTGGCAGGGATCCCCTACGAGCAGTACTTC. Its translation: CASSLLAGIPYEQYF.

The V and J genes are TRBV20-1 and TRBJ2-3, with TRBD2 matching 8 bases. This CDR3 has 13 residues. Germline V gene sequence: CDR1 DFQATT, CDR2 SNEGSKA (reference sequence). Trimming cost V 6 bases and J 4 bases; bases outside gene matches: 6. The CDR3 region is CSAPLAGADTQYF. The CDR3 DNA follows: TGCAGTGCCCCCCTAGCGGGCGCAGATACGCAGTATTTT.

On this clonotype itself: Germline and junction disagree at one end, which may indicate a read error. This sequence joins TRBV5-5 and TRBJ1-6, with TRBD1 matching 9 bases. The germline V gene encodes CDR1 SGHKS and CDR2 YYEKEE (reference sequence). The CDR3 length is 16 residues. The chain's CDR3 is CASSSRLQGANSPPHF. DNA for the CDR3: TGTGCCAGCAGCTCCCGCCTACAGGGGGCAAATTCACCCCCCCACTTT.

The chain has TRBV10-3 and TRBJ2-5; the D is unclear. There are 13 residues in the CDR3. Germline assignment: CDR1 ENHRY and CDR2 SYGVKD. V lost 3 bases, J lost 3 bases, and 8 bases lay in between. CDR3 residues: CAISDGAEETQYF. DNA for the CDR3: TGTGCCATCAGTGATGGAGCAGAAGAGACCCAGTACTTC.

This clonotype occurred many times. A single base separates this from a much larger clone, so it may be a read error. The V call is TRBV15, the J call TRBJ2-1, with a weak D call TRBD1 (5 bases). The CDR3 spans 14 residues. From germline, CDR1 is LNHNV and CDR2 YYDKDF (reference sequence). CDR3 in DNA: TGTGCCACCAGCAGAGGGGCAGGGTACAATGAGCAGTCCTTC. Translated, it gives CATSRGAGYNEQSF.